This TCR beta chain was identified in a study of Ad26.COV2.S vaccination and SARS-CoV-2 variants. As for the study in general: In the study, Ad26.COV2.S was injected intramuscularly once, or twice 56 days apart. Regarding the study as a whole: The TCR breadth and depth analyses may have produced an underestimate of total T cell responses.

The table lists this clone with a few counts. Antigen unknown. Trimming stripped 0 bases from V and 8 bases from J, with 11 bases between. The CDR3 length is 13 residues. Germline CDR1 and CDR2: SGHRS and YFSETQ. Only in-frame clones appear in the TCRdb table, and some are missing; sequencing was by immunoSEQ multiplex PCR. The sample shows about 400,000 clones, around 89% of them seen only once. Treatment in this sample: around 19 received Ad26.COV2.S at low or high dose, single or two shots; several received placebo; per-sample allocation not given. Following the first vaccine or placebo injection, samples were taken on day 63. At a Boston site, the person donating was an adult of 18-55 years. The study used a vaccine consisting of an Ad26 vector that expressed Wuhan-strain SARS-CoV-2 spike.

The TCR originated in a person aged 18-65 years who received the Ad26.COV2.S COVID-19 vaccine or a placebo. The sequences come from peripheral blood, collected in a trial of Ad26.COV2.S vaccine versus placebo. The chain is built from TRBV5-1 and TRBJ1-2; TRBD1 is a possible D gene (6 bases). The CDR3 DNA is TGCGCCAGCAGCTTGGGGACAGACGAGGGCTACACCTTC. Translated, it gives CASSLGTDEGYTF.